This TCR beta chain was identified in a study of blood T cell repertoires in COVID-19. Sequencing used immunoSEQ multiplex PCR; TCRdb keeps in-frame clones, though not all of them. The sample consists of some 130,000 clones, roughly nine tenths of them appearing once. V was pared by 0 bases and J by 1 base, with 8 bases of the junction left unmatched. The CDR3 is made up of 17 amino acids. Per germline, CDR1 SGHRS and CDR2 YFSETQ. The sequence came from a man aged 60-69 years with COVID-19, enrolled during active disease. This chain joins TRBV5-1 and TRBJ2-3; 7 bases agree with TRBD1. Sequenced input: peripheral blood. CDR3 DNA sequence: TGCGCCAGCAGCTTGGCCGGAGACAGGGCAGGCACAGATACGCAGTATTTT. This translates into CASSLAGDRAGTDTQYF.